Presented here are 22 T cell receptor beta chains from one specimen sequenced in a study of beta chain features in type 1 diabetes. Study-wide findings and caveats: The study found moderately but significantly shorter TCRB CDR3s in all four CD4+ subsets of Type 1 diabetes patients.

Antigens of these TCRs are unknown. The entirety of the isolated RNA underwent reverse transcription, so expressed TCRB transcripts were sequenced. Method: immunoSEQ multiplex PCR; TCRdb's copy keeps in-frame clones and lacks some. Among over 600,000 clones listed, around 12% were seen once. Material for sequencing was naive CD4+ T cells from blood. Receptor source: a young man with type 1 diabetes.

The CDR3 DNA is TGTGCCAGTAGTATAAGCGGGACCGGCTACGAGCAGTACTTC. Residues: CASSISGTGYEQYF. The chain is built from TRBV19 and TRBJ2-7, with TRBD2 matching over 7 bases. This CDR3 is 14 amino acids long. CDR1 and CDR2 from the germline V gene are LNHDA and SQIVND (reference sequence). With V trimmed by 2 bases and J by 3 bases, 4 bases remained unmatched.

This clone has just a few counts. The rearrangement links TRBV7-2 to TRBJ2-5, with D tentatively TRBD1 or TRBD2 (6 bases each). The V gene lost 0 bases and the J gene lost 2 bases, with 10 bases spanning the gap. The CDR3 totals 15 residues. CDR1 and CDR2 (germline): SGHTA, FQGNSA. CDR3 region: CASSLARDIQETQYF. The CDR3 region has the DNA TGTGCCAGCAGCTTAGCGCGGGACATACAAGAGACCCAGTACTTC.

This clone was seen a handful of times. The chain is built from TRBV10-3 and TRBJ1-1; tentatively, D is TRBD1 (6 bases). Germline assignment: CDR1 ENHRY and CDR2 SYGVKD. With 4 bases removed from V and 0 bases from J, the gap between germline ends came to 12 bases. The CDR3 spans 15 residues. The CDR3 region is CAISAGGQMNTEAFF. In nucleotides, the CDR3 is TGTGCCATCAGTGCCGGGGGGCAGATGAACACTGAAGCTTTCTTT.

The rearrangement links TRBV6-5 to TRBJ2-7; 9 positions agree with TRBD2. The CDR3 totals 13 residues. V trimming: 4 bases; J trimming: 3 bases; junction bases outside the gene matches: 1. Germline V gene lookup returns CDR1 MNHEY and CDR2 SVGAGI. CDR3 region: CASSLAGDYEQYF. CDR3 sequence (DNA): TGTGCCAGCAGTTTAGCGGGGGACTACGAGCAGTACTTC.

V is TRBV28 and J is TRBJ1-2; D remains ambiguous. The V and J ends lost 3 bases and 7 bases respectively, with 15 bases between them. Germline V gene data show CDR1 as MDHEN and CDR2 as SYDVKM. The CDR3 is 14 amino acids. In DNA, the CDR3 is TGTGCCAGCAGTTTTGGCGCCGACCGGTCTGGCTACACCTTC. Amino acids: CASSFGADRSGYTF.

The CDR3 nucleotides are TGTGCCTGGAGTGCGGACAGGGTGGGGGATATTAGCAATCAGCCCCAGCATTTT. Translating it yields CAWSADRVGDISNQPQHF. This chain joins TRBV30 and TRBJ1-5; 8 bases map to TRBD1. Losses at the gene ends were 1 base for V and 0 bases for J; bases not matched to a gene: 11. Germline V gene sequence: CDR1 GTSNPN, CDR2 SVGIG (reference sequence). CDR3 size: 18 residues.

J is TRBJ2-7 and V is TRBV11-2; D not certain. The V end was cut by 5 bases, the J end by 6 bases, with 14 bases between. The CDR3 contains 13 residues. Germline CDR1 SGHAT, CDR2 FQNNGV. CDR3 DNA sequence: TGTGCCAGCAGCACCGGGCCCTACGCCGAGCAGTACTTC. Its translation is CASSTGPYAEQYF.

This clone came up a few times. V and J are TRBV30 and TRBJ1-4; D possibly corresponds to TRBD1 (6 bases). Trimming removed 5 bases from V and 7 bases from J, with 20 bases in between. CDR1 GTSNPN and CDR2 SVGIG come from the germline V gene (reference sequence). This CDR3 contains 15 residues. CDR3 loop: CAWSLGTGPSEKLFF. Here the CDR3 DNA reads TGTGCCTGGTCGCTCGGAACAGGGCCGAGTGAAAAACTGTTTTTT. Supplemented by reference TRBV30 and TRBJ1-4, the full variable domain reads SQTIHQWPATLVQPVGSPLSLECTVEGTSNPNLYWYRQAAGRGLQLLFYSVGIGQISSEVPQNLSASRPQDRQFILSSKKLLLSDSGFYLCAWSLGTGPSEKLFFGSGTQLSVL.

The CDR3 is CASSDRANEKLFF. The CDR3 DNA reads as TGTGCCAGCAGTGACAGGGCTAATGAAAAACTGTTTTTT. The chain joins TRBV2 to TRBJ1-4, with D tentatively TRBD1 (5 bases). The CDR3 has 13 residues. Germline V CDR1 and CDR2: SNHLY, FYNNEI. V was clipped by 3 bases and J by 3 bases, with 5 bases between them.

The V and J genes are TRBV9 and TRBJ1-6, with D uncertain. The ends were cut back, 4 bases at V and 8 bases at J, with 16 bases in the middle. This CDR3 has 15 amino acids. Germline V lookup: CDR1 SGDLS, CDR2 YYNGEE. The CDR3 nucleotides read TGTGCCAGCAGCCCAGGCTTATCTTGGGATTCACCCCTCCACTTT. Translation gives CASSPGLSWDSPLHF.

The V gene is TRBV23-1, the J gene TRBJ2-7; no clear D gene. TRBV23-1 is known as an ORF, though its function is uncertain. V lost 3 bases and J lost 7, with 13 bases in between. The CDR3 has 13 residues. The CDR3 loop reads CASSHKFEIEQYF. For the CDR3, the DNA is TGCGCCAGCAGTCATAAGTTTGAGATTGAGCAGTACTTC.

This sequence joins TRBV6-5 and TRBJ2-3, with 12 nucleotides matching TRBD1. Germline V lookup: CDR1 MNHEY, CDR2 SVGAGI. The V segment lost 0 bases and the J segment 6 bases; nucleotides outside the gene matches: 1. The CDR3 loop spans 15 amino acids. CDR3 residues: CASSYSGQGADTQYF. The CDR3 region has the DNA TGTGCCAGCAGTTACTCGGGACAGGGGGCTGATACGCAGTATTTT.

This clone turned up a few times. This chain joins TRBV5-1 and TRBJ2-4; TRBD1 might be the D (6 bases). In germline, CDR1 is SGHRS, CDR2 YFSETQ. With 2 bases removed from V and 0 bases from J, the gap between germline ends came to 12 bases. The CDR3 spans 16 residues. CDR3 sequence (DNA): TGCGCCAGCAGCTTTCCAGGGGATGGAGCCAAAAACATTCAGTACTTC. Translated: CASSFPGDGAKNIQYF.

This clone was found a few times. The V call is TRBV2, the J call TRBJ1-5; possibly TRBD1 for D (5 bases). Trimming stripped 1 base from V and 6 bases from J, with 13 bases between. The CDR3 is 15 amino acids. Per the germline V gene, CDR1 is SNHLY and CDR2 is FYNNEI. The CDR3 reads CASSEGIGGVQPQHF. The CDR3 DNA is TGTGCCAGCAGTGAAGGTATTGGGGGTGTTCAGCCCCAGCATTTT.

The chain has TRBV7-8 and TRBJ1-5; 9 nucleotides align to TRBD1. Germline V gives CDR1 SGHVS, CDR2 FQNEAQ. The CDR3 has 15 amino acids. V lost 0 bases, J lost 6 bases, and 3 bases stayed unmatched. The CDR3: CASSLADRGIQPQHF. The CDR3 bases are TGTGCCAGCAGCTTAGCGGACAGGGGAATTCAGCCCCAGCATTTT.

In its sample, this clone was seen a few times. This sequence joins TRBV9 and TRBJ2-3, with 10 positions matching TRBD2. CDR1 and CDR2 from the germline V gene are SGDLS and YYNGEE. With 6 bases clipped from V and 3 bases from J, the junction kept 4 bases outside the gene matches. The CDR3 has 14 amino acids. The CDR3 coding sequence is TGTGCCAGCACGCCTAGCGGGGGTACAGATACGCAGTATTTT. This encodes CASTPSGGTDTQYF.

There are a few counts of this clone. CDR3 protein: CASSWTGGGETQYF. The CDR3 nucleotides read TGTGCCAGCAGCTGGACCGGGGGCGGAGAGACCCAGTACTTC. This chain connects TRBV5-4 to TRBJ2-5; D may match TRBD1 or TRBD2 (6 bases each). The CDR3 runs 14 residues. With 3 bases removed from V and 4 bases from J, the gap between germline ends came to 13 bases. Germline CDR1 SGHNT, CDR2 YYREEE (reference sequence).

CDR3 protein: CASSGDKDWETQYF. The CDR3 bases are TGTGCCAGCAGCGGCGACAAGGATTGGGAGACCCAGTACTTC. The V and J genes are TRBV9 and TRBJ2-5; D is unresolved. The CDR3 length is 14 residues. Germline V CDR1 and CDR2: SGDLS, YYNGEE. V was pared by 3 bases and J by 5 bases, with 14 bases between.

The rearrangement uses TRBV29-1 and TRBJ2-3; D unresolved. This CDR3 region has 11 residues. Germline loops: CDR1 SQVTM, CDR2 ANQGSEA. With 4 bases removed from V and 2 bases from J, the gap between germline ends came to 4 bases. The CDR3 DNA is TGCAGCGTTGCTATCACAGATACGCAGTATTTT. Its protein is CSVAITDTQYF.

This clone appeared a few times. The chain combines TRBV7-2 with TRBJ2-1; D gene uncertain. This CDR3 has 15 amino acids. The V end was cut by 0 bases, the J end by 7 bases, with 13 bases between. CDR1 SGHTA and CDR2 FQGNSA come from the germline V gene. CDR3 region: CASSLAAREANEQFF. The CDR3 DNA sequence: TGTGCCAGCAGCTTAGCGGCCAGAGAGGCGAATGAGCAGTTCTTC.

The chain is built from TRBV28 and TRBJ2-5; 11 bases are shared with TRBD1. V trimming: 6 bases; J trimming: 4 bases; junction bases outside the gene matches: 4. The CDR3 contains 14 residues. Germline CDR1 MDHEN, CDR2 SYDVKM. Written as DNA, the CDR3 is TGTGCCAGCAGATCTGGACAGGGGGCAGAGACCCAGTACTTC. This codes for CASRSGQGAETQYF.

J is TRBJ2-2 and V is TRBV11-2, with TRBD1 matching over 9 bases. CDR1 SGHAT and CDR2 FQNNGV come from the germline V gene. The CDR3 is made up of 17 amino acids. With 1 base clipped from V and 4 bases from J, the junction kept 7 bases outside the gene matches. This CDR3 is CASSLGSGTGRTGELFF. The CDR3 region has the DNA TGTGCCAGCAGCTTAGGGTCCGGGACAGGGCGCACCGGGGAGCTGTTTTTT.